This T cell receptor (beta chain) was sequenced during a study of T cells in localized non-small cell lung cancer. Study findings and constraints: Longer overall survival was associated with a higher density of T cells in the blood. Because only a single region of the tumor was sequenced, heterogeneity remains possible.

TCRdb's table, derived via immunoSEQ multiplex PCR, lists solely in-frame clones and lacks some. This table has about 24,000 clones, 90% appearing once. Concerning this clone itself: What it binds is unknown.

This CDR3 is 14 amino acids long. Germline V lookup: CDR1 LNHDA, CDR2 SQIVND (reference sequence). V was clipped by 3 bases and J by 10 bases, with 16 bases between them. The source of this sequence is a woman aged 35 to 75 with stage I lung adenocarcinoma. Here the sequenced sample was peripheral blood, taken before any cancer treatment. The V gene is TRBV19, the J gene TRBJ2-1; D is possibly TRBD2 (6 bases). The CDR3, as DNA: TGTGCCAGTAGTATGGACTACTCTTGGGGGGAGCAGTTCTTC. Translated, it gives CASSMDYSWGEQFF.